This record covers a single T cell receptor beta chain. Clones were read by immunoSEQ multiplex PCR, and TCRdb kept only the in-frame ones, dropping some. The data hold about 300,000 clones, with roughly 90% observed a single time. This record belongs to a study of blood T cell repertoires in COVID-19. CDR1 and CDR2 from the germline V gene are LNHDA and SQIVND (reference sequence). The CDR3 consists of 13 residues. Trimming took off 5 bases at V and 1 base at J, with 6 bases between the two ends. The TCR sequence derives from a woman aged 50 to 65 who had been exposed to COVID-19. The chain employs TRBV19 and TRBJ1-5; D unresolved. The material sequenced was PBMCs or T cells enriched from blood (not recorded which). The CDR3 is CASSFSSNQPQHF. CDR3 coding DNA: TGTGCCAGTAGTTTCTCCAGCAATCAGCCCCAGCATTTT.